These 21 T cell receptor beta chains were all obtained from the same sample, sequenced in a study of blood T cell repertoires in COVID-19 (dated by TCRdb to 2018 to 2021). Preparation of the library involved the immunoSEQ multiplex PCR assay. TCRdb carries this immuneACCESS record with in-frame sequences only. Its versions omit some clonotypes, under half of them owing to an unresolved V gene in the studies checked, with the rest unexplained. In all, the sample holds fewer than 250,000 clones, and almost 85% of those were seen once. The ten largest account for approximately 5% of the sample. Sequencing used peripheral blood. All receptors come from a woman aged 70-85 years with active or convalescent COVID-19.

This clone has just one count. The chain uses TRBV10-2 and TRBJ1-1, with TRBD1 identical over 8 bases. Germline V gene sequence: CDR1 WSHSY, CDR2 SAAADI. Unmatched junction bases numbered 5, after V lost 8 bases and J lost 3 bases. The CDR3 loop spans 13 amino acids. CDR3 loop: CASLGQGYTEAFF. The CDR3 bases are TGCGCCAGCCTTGGACAGGGATACACTGAAGCTTTCTTT.

The chain recombines TRBV4-2 with TRBJ2-7; a weak D match, TRBD2 (6 bases). The length of the CDR3 is 14 residues. The V end was cut by 4 bases, the J end by 2 bases, with 12 bases between. The germline CDR1 and CDR2 sequences are LGHNA and YNFKEQ. CDR3 coding DNA: TGTGCCAGCAGCCTTCAGCGGGTTACCTACGAGCAGTACTTC. It translates to CASSLQRVTYEQYF.

This clone was detected a few times. The chain is built from TRBV5-6 and TRBJ1-2, with 7 bases lining up with TRBD1. The CDR3 covers 16 residues. CDR1 and CDR2 from the germline V gene are SGHDT and YYEEEE. The V and J ends lost 4 bases and 4 bases, in that order; junction bases with no gene match: 13. CDR3 protein: CASSPADRAPLYGYTF. Here the CDR3 DNA reads TGTGCCAGCAGCCCCGCCGACAGGGCTCCCCTCTATGGCTACACCTTC. Looking up the rest from reference TRBV5-6 and TRBJ1-2 gives the full variable domain: DAGVTQSPTHLIKTRGQQVTLRCSPKSGHDTVSWYQQALGQGPQFIFQYYEEEERQRGNFPDRFSGHQFPNYSSELNVNALLLGDSALYLCASSPADRAPLYGYTFGSGTRLTVV.

The CDR3 reads CASSSFFQGGHRTDTQYF. The CDR3, as DNA: TGTGCCAGCAGTTCGTTTTTCCAGGGCGGACATCGCACAGATACGCAGTATTTT. V usage is TRBV28 and J usage is TRBJ2-3; a weak D match, TRBD1 (5 bases). Germline CDR1 reads MDHEN; CDR2 reads SYDVKM. The CDR3 spans 18 residues. Trimming removed 4 bases from V and 1 base from J, with 21 bases in between.

The chain couples TRBV19 to TRBJ2-5; D remains unclear. CDR3 length: 15 amino acids. V lost 4 bases and J lost 4, with 16 bases in between. Germline lookup yields CDR1 LNHDA and CDR2 SQIVND (reference sequence). The CDR3 protein is CASSRSAAAAETQYF. DNA of the CDR3: TGTGCCAGTAGTAGGTCCGCGGCCGCCGCAGAGACCCAGTACTTC.

The chain has TRBV28 and TRBJ2-7; possibly TRBD1 for D (6 bases). CDR1 and CDR2 (germline): MDHEN, SYDVKM. Trimming removed 3 bases at V and 6 bases at J, with 15 bases between. This CDR3 spans 14 amino acids. The CDR3 coding sequence is TGTGCCAGCAGTTTCCAGGGGCAGGGAGCCGAGCAGTACTTC. Its translation is CASSFQGQGAEQYF. The variable domain in full, with the rest retrieved from reference TRBV28 and TRBJ2-7, is DVKVTQSSRYLVKRTGEKVFLECVQDMDHENMFWYRQDPGLGLRLIYFSYDVKMKEKGDIPEGYSVSREKKERFSLILESASTNQTSMYLCASSFQGQGAEQYFGPGTRLTVT.

The rearrangement joins TRBV5-6 to TRBJ2-7, with 8 positions matching TRBD2. V was clipped by 4 bases and J by 2 bases; unmatched bases: 5. The CDR3 is 14 residues long. Germline CDR1 and CDR2: SGHDT and YYEEEE. CDR3 bases: TGTGCCAGCAGCCATAAAGCGGGAGCCTACGAGCAGTACTTC. As protein: CASSHKAGAYEQYF.

V gene TRBV28 combines with J gene TRBJ2-5; 11 bases fit TRBD2. CDR1 and CDR2 from the germline V gene are MDHEN and SYDVKM. Trimming took 3 bases from V and 5 from J; bases not matched to a gene: 5. The CDR3 has 15 residues. The DNA of the CDR3 is TGTGCCAGCAGTTTGGTAGCGGGAGGGCCGGAGACCCAGTACTTC. Amino acids: CASSLVAGGPETQYF.

This clone has just one count. This rearrangement joins TRBV28 to TRBJ2-7; TRBD2 matches at 7 bases. The germline V gene has CDR1 MDHEN and CDR2 SYDVKM. The trim removed 7 bases at V and 2 bases at J, leaving 8 bases unmatched. This CDR3 comprises 14 residues. CDR3 in amino acids: CASILGGSTYEQYF. The CDR3 DNA sequence: TGTGCCAGCATCTTGGGCGGGAGTACCTACGAGCAGTACTTC.

In nucleotides, the CDR3 is TGCAGCGTTAGGGGGGGCGGCTACAATGAGCAGTTCTTC. Encoded protein: CSVRGGGYNEQFF. This chain uses TRBV29-1 with TRBJ2-1, with D tentatively TRBD2 (7 bases). V was trimmed by 5 bases and J by 3 bases, leaving 11 bases between them. The CDR3 consists of 13 residues. Germline V lookup: CDR1 SQVTM, CDR2 ANQGSEA.

This chain links TRBV5-1 with TRBJ2-7; tentatively, D is TRBD1 (6 bases). Trimming removed 1 base from V and 0 bases from J, with 11 bases in between. CDR1 is SGHRS, CDR2 YFSETQ, per germline. The CDR3 runs 15 residues. The CDR3 reads CASSLQPGHSYEQYF. Written as DNA, the CDR3 is TGCGCCAGCAGCTTGCAACCGGGACACTCCTACGAGCAGTACTTC.

The chain combines TRBV4-1 with TRBJ1-5; 8 bases map to TRBD1. Trimming took 1 base from V and 6 from J; bases not matched to a gene: 5. The germline V gene has CDR1 MGHRA and CDR2 YSYEKL. The CDR3 is 15 residues long. CDR3 region: CASSQGEQGGQPQHF. The CDR3 DNA reads TGCGCCAGCAGCCAAGGAGAACAGGGGGGTCAGCCCCAGCATTTT.

Only one count was recorded for this clone. The chain joins TRBV18 to TRBJ2-1, with D possibly being TRBD1 (5 bases). V lost 3 bases and J 7 bases, leaving 7 bases between the germline ends. This CDR3 region has 12 residues. Germline CDR1 and CDR2: KGHSH and LQKENI. As DNA, the CDR3 is TGTGCCAGCTCACCCCCAGGGAATGAGCAGTTCTTC. Residues: CASSPPGNEQFF. The variable domain in full, completed from reference TRBV18 and TRBJ2-1, reads NAGVMQNPRHLVRRRGQEARLRCSPMKGHSHVYWYRQLPEEGLKFMVYLQKENIIDESGMPKERFSAEFPKEGPSILRIQQVVRGDSAAYFCASSPPGNEQFFGPGTRLTVL.

This clone was picked up many times. Other DNA sequences within the sample encode an identical CDR3. The chain has TRBV6-5 and TRBJ2-7; 9 positions match TRBD2. Germline V gene sequence: CDR1 MNHEY, CDR2 SVGAGI. The CDR3 consists of 15 residues. V gave up 0 bases and J gave up 2 bases; unmatched junction bases: 2. The CDR3 DNA is TGTGCCAGCAGTTACTCGGCTAGCGGGACCTACGAGCAGTACTTC. This codes for CASSYSASGTYEQYF.

The V gene is TRBV18, the J gene TRBJ2-3; the D gene is possibly TRBD1 (6 bases). V lost 8 bases, J lost 2 bases, and 17 bases lay in between. The germline V gene has CDR1 KGHSH and CDR2 LQKENI. The CDR3 spans 15 residues. The CDR3 is CASSPRRGPTDTQYF. CDR3 DNA sequence: TGTGCCAGCAGCCCCCGCAGGGGTCCCACAGATACGCAGTATTTT.

V usage is TRBV7-9 and J usage is TRBJ2-1, with a weak D call TRBD2 (5 bases). The CDR3 contains 12 residues. CDR1 and CDR2 (germline): SEHNR, FQNEAQ (reference sequence). Trimming took 2 bases from V and 9 from J, leaving 8 bases between them. CDR3 amino acids: CASSLPGGEQFF. For the CDR3, the DNA is TGTGCCAGCAGCTTACCCGGAGGTGAGCAGTTCTTC.

The CDR3 reads CASSLAGGGETQYF. The CDR3 DNA follows: TGTGCCAGCAGCTTAGCGGGAGGGGGAGAGACCCAGTACTTC. The chain joins TRBV7-9 to TRBJ2-5; weak D call: TRBD2 (7 bases). With 0 bases removed from V and 4 bases from J, the gap between germline ends came to 9 bases. Germline V gives CDR1 SEHNR, CDR2 FQNEAQ (reference sequence). CDR3 size: 14 residues.

This chain joins TRBV2 and TRBJ2-1, with 10 bases fitting TRBD2. The germline V gene encodes CDR1 SNHLY and CDR2 FYNNEI. This CDR3 has 16 residues. The V segment lost 7 bases and the J segment 9 bases; nucleotides outside the gene matches: 15. CDR3: CASKYPASGSVAEQFF. The CDR3 DNA reads as TGTGCCAGCAAATATCCGGCTAGCGGGAGTGTCGCTGAGCAGTTCTTC.

The rearrangement uses TRBV6-6 and TRBJ2-7; D possibly corresponds to TRBD2 (5 bases). The CDR3 is 14 amino acids. The V gene's germline CDR1 is MNHNY and CDR2 SVGAGI (reference sequence). V lost 0 bases and J 4 bases, leaving 10 bases between the germline ends. CDR3 residues: CASSYSASSYEQYF. CDR3 DNA sequence: TGTGCCAGCAGTTACTCAGCTAGCTCGTACGAGCAGTACTTC.

The chain employs TRBV5-1 and TRBJ2-7; the D gene is possibly TRBD2 (5 bases). The V end was cut by 8 bases, the J end by 2 bases, with 14 bases between. CDR3 length equals 13 residues. The V gene's germline CDR1 is SGHRS and CDR2 YFSETQ. The chain's CDR3 is CASSSDGTYEQYF. The CDR3, as DNA: TGCGCCAGTTCGTCCGACGGGACCTACGAGCAGTACTTC.

This clone turned up a few times. This chain connects TRBV28 to TRBJ2-7; D perhaps matches TRBD2 (6 bases). Germline-derived CDR1 and CDR2 are MDHEN and SYDVKM. The V end was cut by 3 bases, the J end by 6 bases, with 18 bases between. This CDR3 is 15 amino acids long. This chain's CDR3 is CASSFVGRWGLEQYF. CDR3 in DNA: TGTGCCAGCAGTTTCGTCGGGAGATGGGGCCTCGAGCAGTACTTC.